The 27 T cell receptor beta chains given below trace back to one sample, sequenced in a study of technical replicates of blood from several donors. Profiled with immunoSEQ multiplex PCR; TCRdb holds only in-frame clones, not every one. The sample shows tens of thousands of clones, about 96% of them seen only once. The sequenced sample was T cells isolated from PBMCs. The receptors shown here come from a human donor in good health.

V is TRBV18 and J is TRBJ1-2; TRBD1 is a possible D gene (6 bases). Trimming took off 0 bases at V and 6 bases at J, with 8 bases between the two ends. Germline CDR1 reads KGHSH; CDR2 reads LQKENI. The CDR3 runs to 13 residues. The chain's CDR3 is CASSPPSGDGYTF. As DNA, the CDR3 is TGTGCCAGCTCACCACCCTCAGGGGATGGCTACACCTTC.

The genes are TRBV6-1 and TRBJ1-3; D perhaps matches TRBD1 (5 bases). Trimming shortened V by 0 bases and J by 4 bases, and 16 bases separated the two germline ends. The V gene's germline CDR1 is MNHNS and CDR2 SASEGT. The CDR3 spans 17 residues. The CDR3 sequence: CASSEAVGTAPGNTIYF. CDR3 sequence (DNA): TGTGCCAGCAGTGAAGCAGTTGGGACTGCGCCCGGAAACACCATATATTTT.

The rearrangement links TRBV6-5 to TRBJ1-4; possible D gene TRBD1, 6 bases. Trimming left V 4 bases short and J 3 bases short, with 9 bases between. CDR3 length: 14 residues. The germline CDR1 and CDR2 sequences are MNHEY and SVGAGI. As DNA, the CDR3 is TGTGCCAGCAGTTTAAAGGGGGCTAATGAAAAACTGTTTTTT. It translates to CASSLKGANEKLFF.

The J gene is TRBJ2-7, the V gene TRBV27; 13 bases are shared with TRBD2. Germline assignment: CDR1 MNHEY and CDR2 SMNVEV (reference sequence). The CDR3 consists of 13 residues. J gave up 12 bases and V 5 bases, and 7 bases lay outside the gene matches. The CDR3 reads CASSPGTSGKRYF. The CDR3 DNA reads as TGTGCCAGCAGTCCCGGGACTAGCGGGAAACGGTACTTC.

V is TRBV5-8 and J is TRBJ1-2; TRBD1 agrees at 7 bases. Germline values: CDR1 SGHTS, CDR2 YDEGEE. The junction had 7 bases not matched to a gene; V was cut back by 4 bases and J by 4 bases. There are 14 residues in the CDR3. The CDR3 DNA sequence: TGTGCCAGCAGCCTAAAGGGACAGTTCTATGGCTACACCTTC. This gives the protein CASSLKGQFYGYTF.

This sequence joins TRBV5-1 and TRBJ2-4, with D possibly being TRBD1 (7 bases). Trimming shortened V by 6 bases and J by 8 bases, and 18 bases separated the two germline ends. This CDR3 region has 14 residues. Germline values: CDR1 SGHRS, CDR2 YFSETQ. The CDR3 DNA reads TGCGCCAGCAAGGTAGGAGGGGGCGAGGACATTCAGTACTTC. Amino acid sequence: CASKVGGGEDIQYF.

The gene calls are TRBV5-1 and TRBJ1-1, with TRBD1 matching 7 bases. V trimming: 4 bases; J trimming: 6 bases; junction bases outside the gene matches: 21. The CDR3 loop spans 18 amino acids. The germline V gene has CDR1 SGHRS and CDR2 YFSETQ. The CDR3 coding sequence is TGCGCCAGCAGCCGGCGGACAGGAGAAACTGGGATTAACCCTGAAGCTTTCTTT. Translated: CASSRRTGETGINPEAFF. The full variable domain, with the rest looked up from reference TRBV5-1 and TRBJ1-1, is KAGVTQTPRYLIKTRGQQVTLSCSPISGHRSVSWYQQTPGQGLQFLFEYFSETQRNKGNFPGRFSGRQFSNSRSEMNVSTLELGDSALYLCASSRRTGETGINPEAFFGQGTRLTVV.

The rearrangement links TRBV19 to TRBJ1-2; 10 nucleotides match TRBD1. V lost 5 bases to trimming and J lost 8 bases; unmatched junction nucleotides: 26. The germline gives CDR1 LNHDA, CDR2 SQIVND (reference sequence). This CDR3 spans 20 amino acids. The CDR3, as DNA: TGTGCCAGTAGTCCCCCGGGACAGGGGAATAATCCCCGTTTCAGTTTGGGCTACACCTTC. Encoded protein: CASSPPGQGNNPRFSLGYTF.

The chain combines TRBV28 with TRBJ2-7; 10 bases match TRBD1. Looked up from germline, CDR1 is MDHEN and CDR2 is SYDVKM. This CDR3 contains 15 residues. V gave up 2 bases and J gave up 4 bases; unmatched junction bases: 5. CDR3 DNA sequence: TGTGCCAGCAGTTTAGGTGGGACAGGGGAGTACGAGCAGTACTTC. Translating it yields CASSLGGTGEYEQYF.

This chain joins TRBV11-2 and TRBJ2-3, with D possibly matching TRBD2 (5 bases). Germline V CDR1 and CDR2: SGHAT, FQNNGV. The germline V and J ends were trimmed by 5 bases and 5 bases, with 14 bases remaining between them. The CDR3 sequence is 14 residues long. This CDR3 is CASSRTGVGDTQYF. In nucleotides, the CDR3 is TGTGCCAGCAGCCGGACCGGGGTAGGAGATACGCAGTATTTT.

J is TRBJ2-2 and V is TRBV5-1; D is undetermined. The V gene's germline CDR1 is SGHRS and CDR2 YFSETQ. The CDR3 covers 15 residues. Trimming removed 4 bases from V and 0 bases from J, with 10 bases in between. Here the CDR3 DNA reads TGCGCCAGCAGCCCGGGTGCACCGAACACCGGGGAGCTGTTTTTT. Translated: CASSPGAPNTGELFF.

This clone was seen only once. The V and J genes are TRBV28 and TRBJ2-2; D is unresolved. Trimming took 5 bases from V and 4 from J, leaving 5 bases between them. Germline CDR1 reads MDHEN; CDR2 reads SYDVKM. The CDR3 has 12 amino acids. Written as DNA, the CDR3 is TGTGCCAGCAGTCTTATCACCGGGGAGCTGTTTTTT. The encoded protein is CASSLITGELFF.

The chain has TRBV5-6 and TRBJ2-7; D is undetermined. The CDR3 runs to 13 residues. V was cut by 1 base and J by 0 bases, with 5 bases left in between. From germline, CDR1 is SGHDT and CDR2 YYEEEE. The CDR3 nucleotides read TGTGCCAGCAGCTTGTTCAGCTCCTACGAGCAGTACTTC. It encodes CASSLFSSYEQYF.

The chain combines TRBV5-1 with TRBJ2-5; TRBD2 matches at 8 bases. V was clipped by 0 bases and J by 1 base; unmatched bases: 2. Per germline, CDR1 SGHRS and CDR2 YFSETQ. The CDR3 has 15 amino acids. The DNA of the CDR3 is TGCGCCAGCAGCTTGGACGGGAGGGGCCAAGAGACCCAGTACTTC. It is translated as CASSLDGRGQETQYF.

This chain uses TRBV6-5 with TRBJ1-1; D unresolved. Germline V gives CDR1 MNHEY, CDR2 SVGAGI. This CDR3 has 12 residues. With 2 bases removed from V and 8 bases from J, the gap between germline ends came to 9 bases. The CDR3 DNA sequence: TGTGCCAGCAGTTACACGGGTTTAGAAGCTTTCTTT. It encodes CASSYTGLEAFF.

This clone was seen only once. The rearrangement links TRBV6-5 to TRBJ2-1, with 8 bases aligning to TRBD1. CDR3 length: 14 residues. Germline trimming cut 5 bases from V and 7 bases from J; bases unmatched to any gene: 7. Germline values: CDR1 MNHEY, CDR2 SVGAGI. The CDR3 region is CASSRQGKRNEQFF. The CDR3 DNA reads as TGTGCCAGCAGTCGACAGGGGAAGAGGAATGAGCAGTTCTTC.

The V and J genes are TRBV5-1 and TRBJ2-1; the match to TRBD2 covers 9 bases. Per the germline V gene, CDR1 is SGHRS and CDR2 is YFSETQ. V shed 3 bases and J 3 bases; nucleotides not matched to a gene: 7. This CDR3 comprises 16 residues. DNA of the CDR3: TGCGCCAGCAGCTCGAGAGCGGGAGGTCTCTACAATGAGCAGTTCTTC. Protein product: CASSSRAGGLYNEQFF.

The chain joins TRBV19 to TRBJ1-1; D possibly corresponds to TRBD1 (5 bases). The CDR3 sequence is 13 residues long. V lost 8 bases, J lost 1 base, and 11 bases lay in between. The germline gives CDR1 LNHDA, CDR2 SQIVND (reference sequence). CDR3 residues: CASDQRGNTEAFF. The CDR3 DNA is TGTGCCAGTGACCAAAGGGGGAACACTGAAGCTTTCTTT.

The V gene is TRBV19, the J gene TRBJ2-1; 10 bases map to TRBD2. CDR1 and CDR2 (germline): LNHDA, SQIVND (reference sequence). V was pared by 5 bases and J by 6 bases, with 7 bases of the junction left unmatched. The CDR3 extends over 15 amino acids. In nucleotides, the CDR3 is TGTGCCAGTAGTTTTAGCGGGGGGCCCCTCAATGAGCAGTTCTTC. Its protein is CASSFSGGPLNEQFF.

The chain has TRBV5-4 and TRBJ1-6; no reliable D call. Trimming cost V 4 bases and J 9 bases, with 8 bases left between them. Germline V lookup: CDR1 SGHNT, CDR2 YYREEE (reference sequence). This CDR3 is built from 12 residues. The CDR3 coding sequence is TGTGCCAGCAGCGAGCAACGTTCACCCCTCCACTTT. It yields the protein CASSEQRSPLHF. Using reference TRBV5-4 and TRBJ1-6 for the parts outside the CDR3, the full variable domain is ETGVTQSPTHLIKTRGQQVTLRCSSQSGHNTVSWYQQALGQGPQFIFQYYREEENGRGNFPPRFSGLQFPNYSSELNVNALELDDSALYLCASSEQRSPLHFGNGTRLTVT.

The rearrangement uses TRBV7-9 and TRBJ1-3; D gene unclear. The V gene's germline CDR1 is SEHNR and CDR2 FQNEAQ (reference sequence). The V gene lost 5 bases and the J gene lost 1 base, with 18 bases spanning the gap. The CDR3 has 17 residues. CDR3 protein: CASSHLPLMTSGNTIYF. CDR3 nucleotide sequence: TGTGCCAGCAGCCACCTGCCCCTCATGACTTCTGGAAACACCATATATTTT.

The chain is built from TRBV6-5 and TRBJ1-2, with D possibly TRBD1 on 5 matching bases. The germline V gene has CDR1 MNHEY and CDR2 SVGAGI. The CDR3 is made up of 12 amino acids. V lost 2 bases and J lost 8, with 9 bases in between. The CDR3 DNA sequence: TGTGCCAGCAGTTACCAGGGTGGGGGCTACACCTTC. This codes for CASSYQGGGYTF.

The chain carries TRBV5-1 and TRBJ2-2, with 9 bases aligning to TRBD2. CDR3 length: 16 residues. V trimming: 4 bases; J trimming: 2 bases; junction bases outside the gene matches: 6. Germline V gene sequence: CDR1 SGHRS, CDR2 YFSETQ. CDR3 amino acids: CASSPMTSGNTGELFF. In nucleotides, the CDR3 is TGCGCCAGCAGCCCTATGACTAGCGGTAACACCGGGGAGCTGTTTTTT.

The chain carries TRBV9 and TRBJ2-7; tentatively, D is TRBD2 (6 bases). CDR3 length: 15 residues. Germline CDR1 SGDLS, CDR2 YYNGEE. V lost 3 bases and J 3 bases, leaving 16 bases between the germline ends. The CDR3 here is CASSEGLSNSYEQYF. Here the CDR3 DNA reads TGTGCCAGCAGCGAGGGACTGAGTAATAGCTACGAGCAGTACTTC.

The V gene is TRBV6-4, the J gene TRBJ1-5; 7 nucleotides line up with TRBD1. V shed 4 bases and J 1 base; nucleotides not matched to a gene: 4. The CDR3 sequence is 15 residues long. The germline V gene encodes CDR1 MRHNA and CDR2 SNTAGT. The CDR3 DNA reads TGTGCCAGCAGTGGCCAGGGGGGCAGCAATCAGCCCCAGCATTTT. Protein product: CASSGQGGSNQPQHF.

The CDR3 region is CASSQPGYEQYF. The CDR3 nucleotides are TGCGCCAGCAGCCAGCCCGGGTACGAGCAGTACTTC. The V and J genes are TRBV4-1 and TRBJ2-7; no reliable D call. The germline CDR1 and CDR2 sequences are MGHRA and YSYEKL. V dropped 3 bases and J dropped 4 bases, with 7 bases sitting between them. The CDR3 has 12 amino acids.

The chain joins TRBV5-1 to TRBJ2-7, with 11 bases fitting TRBD2. Per germline, CDR1 SGHRS and CDR2 YFSETQ. Trimming took 0 bases from V and 2 from J; bases not matched to a gene: 4. The CDR3 has 16 amino acids. This chain's CDR3 is CASSLVTSGTPYEQYF. CDR3 coding DNA: TGCGCCAGCAGCTTGGTGACTAGCGGGACCCCCTACGAGCAGTACTTC.